This T cell receptor beta chain was recovered during a study of glioma-infiltrating T cells. Whole-study findings and limits: Non-neoplastic patients had below-expected tissue-blood divergence, while all gliomas exceeded expectation. Only very few CDR3 sequences appeared in both tissue and blood.

Amplification of TCR alpha and beta CDR3 regions from RNA used iRepertoire nested multiplex PCR. TCRdb re-analysed the multiplex PCR reads in MiXCR, keeping a single row per CDR3 protein. The data show approximately 20,000 distinct CDR3 sequences, around 24% seen once. There are 15 residues in the CDR3. Germline V lookup: CDR1 SGHTA, CDR2 FQGNSA. Between the trimmed V and J ends, which lost 5 bases and 4 bases, there was a span of 15 bases. Many counts were recorded for this clonotype. The antigen remains undetermined. The sample taken for sequencing was glioma tissue, nonneoplastic brain tissue, or PBMCs (not recorded which). The clonotype originates from a human donor with low-grade glioma or glioblastoma, undergoing nonglioma brain surgery, or in good health (not recorded which). This chain connects TRBV7-2 to TRBJ1-5; weak D call: TRBD1 (5 bases). The CDR3 reads CASSQGGAGNQPQHF. The CDR3 DNA follows: TGTGCCAGCAGCCAGGGTGGAGCAGGGAATCAGCCCCAGCATTTT.